One sample yielded the 18 T cell receptor beta chains listed below, sequenced in a study of Graves' ophthalmopathy and Graves' hyperthyroidism. TCR beta CDR3 amplification used RNA transcripts. Scientists carried out first-round RT-PCR using HTBI primers and then a second-round multiplex PCR. MiXCR was run by TCRdb on the multiplex PCR reads, yielding one entry per CDR3 protein. The repertoire holds fewer than 650,000 distinct CDR3 sequences, with about a fifth as singletons. The specimen was peripheral blood. Receptors were obtained from a young woman with stable Graves' hyperthyroidism. Some clones in this sample may be carry-over from other donors' samples.

This clonotype was seen repeatedly, ten times or more. The chain has TRBV28 and TRBJ1-5; D may be TRBD1 (5 bases). CDR1 MDHEN and CDR2 SYDVKM come from the germline V gene. The CDR3 length is 14 residues. Trimming left V 4 bases short and J 1 base short, with 8 bases between. CDR3 DNA sequence: TGTGCCAGCAGTTGGGGACTCAGCAATCAGCCCCAGCATTTT. It translates to CASSWGLSNQPQHF.

V usage is TRBV18 and J usage is TRBJ1-1; D is unclear. V lost 2 bases to trimming and J lost 1 base, with 8 bases between them. The CDR3 has 14 residues. From germline, CDR1 is KGHSH and CDR2 LQKENI. The CDR3 region has the DNA TGTGCCAGCTCACCAGAGTTTCGGAACACTGAAGCTTTCTTT. Its protein product is CASSPEFRNTEAFF.

Ten or more counts support this clonotype. This chain joins TRBV20-1 and TRBJ2-2, with D tentatively TRBD1 or TRBD2 (6 bases each). Germline V gene lookup returns CDR1 DFQATT and CDR2 SNEGSKA (reference sequence). The CDR3 spans 14 residues. V gave up 1 base and J gave up 7 bases, with 13 bases separating them. The CDR3 region has the DNA TGCAGTGCTAGAGCGGGGGCCGACTACGGGGAGCTGTTTTTT. Translating it yields CSARAGADYGELFF.

Many counts were recorded for this clonotype. This CDR3 reads CASSLTSGDMYEQYF. In DNA form, the CDR3 reads TGTGCCAGCAGCTTGACTAGCGGAGACATGTACGAGCAGTACTTC. This chain connects TRBV6-5 to TRBJ2-7, with TRBD2 matching over 9 bases. The junction had 10 bases not matched to a gene; V was cut back by 6 bases and J by 4 bases. Germline CDR1 is MNHEY and CDR2 is SVGAGI. This CDR3 spans 15 amino acids.

This sequence joins TRBV12-5 and TRBJ1-5; 9 bases are a match to TRBD1. Trimming cost V 2 bases and J 5 bases; bases outside gene matches: 4. CDR1 is LGHNT and CDR2 is FRNRAP in the germline V gene. This CDR3 region has 15 residues. CDR3 sequence: CASGLTGTGYQPQHF. The CDR3 coding sequence is TGTGCTAGTGGTTTGACCGGGACAGGGTATCAGCCCCAGCATTTT. Supplemented by reference TRBV12-5 and TRBJ1-5, the full variable domain reads DARVTQTPRHKVTEMGQEVTMRCQPILGHNTVFWYRQTMMQGLELLAYFRNRAPLDDSGMPKDRFSAEMPDATLATLKIQPSEPRDSAVYFCASGLTGTGYQPQHFGDGTRLSIL.

As to this clonotype: Just one base apart from a much larger clone, this may be a read error. The chain couples TRBV24-1 to TRBJ2-2; 9 bases line up with TRBD2. CDR1 KGHDR and CDR2 SFDVKD come from the germline V gene. The V segment lost 5 bases and the J segment 3 bases; nucleotides outside the gene matches: 0. This CDR3 contains 14 residues. The CDR3 sequence: CATSGTSDTGELFF. The CDR3 DNA reads TGTGCCACCAGTGGGACTAGCGACACCGGGGAGCTGTTTTTT.

In this sample, this clonotype turned up a few times. A clone one base away is much larger, so this may be a read error. V and J are TRBV7-9 and TRBJ2-5; no firm D call. The CDR3 is 13 amino acids. CDR1 is SEHNR, CDR2 FQNEAQ, per germline (reference sequence). The CDR3 protein is CASSLLGQETKYF. Here the CDR3 DNA reads TGTGCCAGCAGCTTGCTGGGCCAAGAGACCAAGTACTTC.

V is TRBV18 and J is TRBJ1-2; D not certain. This CDR3 contains 11 residues. The V gene lost 6 bases and the J gene lost 14 bases, with 16 bases spanning the gap. In germline, CDR1 is KGHSH, CDR2 LQKENI. CDR3 sequence reads: CASSQRTAWTF. CDR3 DNA: TGTGCCAGCTCTCAAAGGACCGCGTGGACCTTC.

There are many counts of this clonotype. The J gene is TRBJ1-5, the V gene TRBV12-3 or TRBV12-4, with 8 positions matching TRBD1. Trimming cost V 0 bases and J 7 bases; bases outside gene matches: 5. The CDR3 sequence is 15 residues long. CDR3 DNA: TGTGCCAGCAGTTTAGCACAGGGGGTAAGACAGCCCCAGCATTTT. Residues: CASSLAQGVRQPQHF.

This clonotype was seen ten or more times. J is TRBJ1-2 and V is TRBV2; D is possibly TRBD1 (6 bases). The germline gives CDR1 SNHLY, CDR2 FYNNEI. The CDR3 is 12 residues long. V was pared by 6 bases and J by 9 bases, with 14 bases between. CDR3 coding DNA: TGTGCCAGCAGCGGACAGTTGACAAGCTACACCTTC. It is translated as CASSGQLTSYTF.

Points on this clonotype: A read error may explain this, as a much larger clone is one base away. The J gene is TRBJ1-4, the V gene TRBV20-1; no reliable D call. The CDR3 covers 13 residues. The V gene's germline CDR1 is DFQATT and CDR2 SNEGSKA (reference sequence). In DNA, the CDR3 is TGCAGTGCTAGATCGGCTGGTAATGAAAAACTGTCTTTT. As protein: CSARSAGNEKLSF.

This clonotype has a count of ten or more. V is TRBV5-1 and J is TRBJ2-7; TRBD2 might be the D (5 bases). The CDR3 sequence is 16 residues long. Germline loops: CDR1 SGHRS, CDR2 YFSETQ. V was shortened by 4 bases and J by 4 bases, with 21 bases between the two germline ends. The CDR3 coding sequence is TGCGCCAGCAGCCCGTACCGGGGTTCCTCTCCTTACGAGCAGTACTTC. Protein: CASSPYRGSSPYEQYF. The full variable domain, rest sourced from reference TRBV5-1 and TRBJ2-7, is KAGVTQTPRYLIKTRGQQVTLSCSPISGHRSVSWYQQTPGQGLQFLFEYFSETQRNKGNFPGRFSGRQFSNSRSEMNVSTLELGDSALYLCASSPYRGSSPYEQYFGPGTRLTVT.

The chain couples TRBV18 to TRBJ1-2; TRBD1 matches at 9 bases. Germline loops: CDR1 KGHSH, CDR2 LQKENI. J lost 0 bases, V lost 3 bases, and 5 bases had no gene match. There are 16 residues in the CDR3. DNA for the CDR3: TGTGCCAGCTCACCCAGCCGGGACAGGGCTAACTATGGCTACACCTTC. It translates to CASSPSRDRANYGYTF. The full variable domain, in which reference TRBV18 and TRBJ1-2 provide the parts outside the CDR3, is NAGVMQNPRHLVRRRGQEARLRCSPMKGHSHVYWYRQLPEEGLKFMVYLQKENIIDESGMPKERFSAEFPKEGPSILRIQQVVRGDSAAYFCASSPSRDRANYGYTFGSGTRLTVV.

This clonotype has ten or more counts. The CDR3 bases are TGTGCCAGCAGCGTAGAGGGACAGAGACAAGAGACCCAGTACTTC. Amino acid sequence: CASSVEGQRQETQYF. V gene TRBV9 combines with J gene TRBJ2-5; 7 bases agree with TRBD1. Trimming cost V 0 bases and J 2 bases; bases outside gene matches: 4. Per the germline V gene, CDR1 is SGDLS and CDR2 is YYNGEE. This CDR3 is built from 15 residues.

This clonotype was observed at least ten times. V and J are TRBV20-1 and TRBJ1-5; 7 nucleotides align to TRBD1. Losses at the gene ends were 6 bases for V and 2 bases for J; bases not matched to a gene: 16. Germline CDR1 DFQATT, CDR2 SNEGSKA (reference sequence). This CDR3 has 17 residues. The CDR3 DNA sequence: TGCAGTGCCAGTACCTCGACAGGGACGATGGGCAATCAGCCCCAGCATTTT. Translation: CSASTSTGTMGNQPQHF.

The chain carries TRBV7-2 and TRBJ2-5, with D tentatively TRBD2 (5 bases). Deletions cut 4 bases from V and 10 bases from J, with 16 bases between. Germline assignment: CDR1 SGHTA and CDR2 FQGNSA. The CDR3 spans 13 residues. In nucleotides, the CDR3 is TGTGCCAGCAGCTCTGGACCCACCGGGGACCAGTACTTC. This encodes CASSSGPTGDQYF.

This clonotype has a count of ten or more. V is TRBV5-1 and J is TRBJ1-1; D unresolved. The V gene's germline CDR1 is SGHRS and CDR2 YFSETQ. The germline V and J ends were trimmed by 0 bases and 5 bases, with 8 bases remaining between them. The CDR3 extends over 13 amino acids. As DNA, the CDR3 is TGCGCCAGCAGCTTGGGGGCCTTTACTGAAGCTTTCTTT. Its protein product is CASSLGAFTEAFF. The whole variable domain, remainder taken from reference TRBV5-1 and TRBJ1-1, is KAGVTQTPRYLIKTRGQQVTLSCSPISGHRSVSWYQQTPGQGLQFLFEYFSETQRNKGNFPGRFSGRQFSNSRSEMNVSTLELGDSALYLCASSLGAFTEAFFGQGTRLTVV.

This clonotype was seen many times. The chain is built from TRBV12-3 or TRBV12-4 and TRBJ2-7, with 8 bases aligning to TRBD2. This CDR3 has 13 amino acids. After removal of 5 bases from V and 2 bases from J, the junction contained 2 bases not matched to a gene. The CDR3 DNA reads TGTGCCAGCAGTACTAGCGGAACCTACGAGCAGTACTTC. Translated, it gives CASSTSGTYEQYF.